This entry lists 19 T cell receptor beta chains sequenced from one sample in a study of T-cell memory formation after mild COVID-19. TCRdb called the 5' RACE reads again in MiXCR, with one record for every CDR3 protein. The table lists more than 350,000 distinct CDR3 sequences, about 15% of them singletons, with roughly 21% in the top ten. The sequenced material came from PBMCs or a T cell subset sorted from them (not recorded which). These receptors all come from a man between 18 and 29 years old who had mild COVID-19 (a few samples of this study predate the infection). Cell type and time point are not known.

This rearrangement joins TRBV4-3 to TRBJ2-4; D may be TRBD1 (6 bases). The CDR3 loop spans 17 amino acids. In germline, CDR1 is LGHNA, CDR2 YSLEER. V lost 0 bases and J lost 0, with 12 bases in between. The DNA for the CDR3 is TGCGCCAGCAGCCAAGAAGGGGGAAACCTAGCCAAAAACATTCAGTACTTC. Amino acids: CASSQEGGNLAKNIQYF.

The chain links TRBV20-1 to TRBJ2-5; 10 bases are a match to TRBD1. The CDR3 totals 15 residues. The junction had 4 bases not matched to a gene; V was cut back by 1 base and J by 2 bases. Germline V gene lookup returns CDR1 DFQATT and CDR2 SNEGSKA (reference sequence). CDR3 protein: CSARVRTGGQETQYF. In nucleotides, the CDR3 is TGCAGTGCTAGAGTTCGGACAGGGGGACAAGAGACCCAGTACTTC.

The rearrangement joins TRBV5-4 to TRBJ2-5; no clear D gene. CDR1 is SGHNT, CDR2 YYREEE, per germline (reference sequence). V was trimmed by 1 base and J by 6 bases, leaving 13 bases between them. The CDR3 sequence is 14 residues long. The CDR3 reads CASSLRDSRKTQYF. DNA of the CDR3: TGTGCCAGCAGCTTGAGGGATAGTAGAAAGACCCAGTACTTC. Looking up the rest from reference TRBV5-4 and TRBJ2-5 gives the full variable domain: ETGVTQSPTHLIKTRGQQVTLRCSSQSGHNTVSWYQQALGQGPQFIFQYYREEENGRGNFPPRFSGLQFPNYSSELNVNALELDDSALYLCASSLRDSRKTQYFGPGTRLLVL.

This clonotype was picked up a small number of times. The chain couples TRBV5-1 to TRBJ2-3; 10 bases are a match to TRBD1. Trimming at V came to 4 bases and at J to 3 bases, leaving 8 bases not matched to a gene. The CDR3 runs to 16 residues. The germline CDR1 and CDR2 sequences are SGHRS and YFSETQ. This CDR3 reads CASSQIGTGETDTQYF. As DNA, the CDR3 is TGCGCCAGCAGCCAAATAGGGACAGGGGAAACAGATACGCAGTATTTT.

This clonotype came up many times. The V call is TRBV4-3, the J call TRBJ2-1; tentatively, D is TRBD1 or TRBD2 (5 bases each). From germline, CDR1 is LGHNA and CDR2 YSLEER. Trimming pared 4 bases from V and 4 bases from J, leaving 14 bases between. This CDR3 is built from 15 residues. The CDR3 coding sequence is TGCGCCAGCAGCCCAGGGACCGCGAGGTACAATGAGCAGTTCTTC. This sequence encodes CASSPGTARYNEQFF.

A few counts support this clonotype. The gene calls are TRBV3-1 and TRBJ2-5; D remains unclear. V lost 0 bases and J 13 bases, leaving 9 bases between the germline ends. This CDR3 region has 11 residues. In germline, CDR1 is LGHDT, CDR2 YNNKEL (reference sequence). CDR3 coding DNA: TGTGCCAGCAGCCAAGAGTTACCTCTGTACTTC. Its protein product is CASSQELPLYF.

This clonotype was picked up many times. The rearrangement joins TRBV6-5 to TRBJ2-2, with TRBD1 as a possible D gene (6 bases). V was clipped by 4 bases and J by 6 bases, with 18 bases between them. This CDR3 is built from 16 residues. Germline-derived CDR1 and CDR2 are MNHEY and SVGAGI. For the CDR3, the DNA is TGTGCCAGCAGTTCCCTACAGGGAATTTTTTCCGGGGAGCTGTTTTTT. Encoded protein: CASSSLQGIFSGELFF.

The sample holds many counts of this clonotype. V usage is TRBV7-3 and J usage is TRBJ2-5; no reliable D call. CDR1 SGHTA and CDR2 FQGTGA come from the germline V gene. V lost 1 base and J 3 bases, leaving 6 bases between the germline ends. This CDR3 is 13 amino acids long. CDR3 amino acids: CASSLNTEETQYF. Here the CDR3 DNA reads TGTGCCAGCAGCTTAAATACCGAAGAGACCCAGTACTTC.

The rearrangement joins TRBV20-1 to TRBJ1-2; unclear D gene. The V gene's germline CDR1 is DFQATT and CDR2 SNEGSKA (reference sequence). The CDR3 totals 11 residues. Trimming stripped 7 bases from V and 6 bases from J, with 12 bases between. CDR3 sequence: CSGADPNGYTF. The CDR3, as DNA: TGCAGTGGGGCAGACCCCAATGGCTACACCTTC.

There are a few counts of this clonotype. This chain uses TRBV5-1 with TRBJ2-7, with D possibly TRBD1 on 5 matching bases. Trimming left V 4 bases short and J 3 bases short, with 17 bases between. The CDR3 runs to 15 residues. Germline V gene data show CDR1 as SGHRS and CDR2 as YFSETQ. The DNA of the CDR3 is TGCGCCAGCAGCCCGGATATGGGGCTAAACTACGAGCAGTACTTC. It codes for CASSPDMGLNYEQYF.

The chain links TRBV28 to TRBJ2-3; D is uncertain. Trimming took 8 bases from V and 2 from J, leaving 11 bases between them. This CDR3 spans 13 amino acids. Looked up from germline, CDR1 is MDHEN and CDR2 is SYDVKM. CDR3 nucleotides: TGTGCCAGCGATGCGACGGACACAGATACGCAGTATTTT. Its protein is CASDATDTDTQYF. Complete variable domain (other parts from reference TRBV28 and TRBJ2-3): DVKVTQSSRYLVKRTGEKVFLECVQDMDHENMFWYRQDPGLGLRLIYFSYDVKMKEKGDIPEGYSVSREKKERFSLILESASTNQTSMYLCASDATDTDTQYFGPGTRLTVL.

This chain uses TRBV12-3 or TRBV12-4 with TRBJ2-3; D gene unclear. V was pared by 7 bases and J by 1 base, with 9 bases between. The CDR3 is 13 amino acids. CDR3 protein: CASTKGGTDTQYF. Written as DNA, the CDR3 is TGTGCCAGCACCAAAGGAGGCACAGATACGCAGTATTTT.

V usage is TRBV14 and J usage is TRBJ2-7, with 7 bases that match TRBD1. Germline CDR1 and CDR2: SGHDN and FVKESK. The CDR3 spans 14 residues. V dropped 4 bases and J dropped 3; count of bases not matched to a gene: 6. CDR3 sequence reads: CASSRRGGNYEQYF. The CDR3 DNA follows: TGTGCCAGCAGCCGGCGAGGGGGCAACTACGAGCAGTACTTC. Filled out from reference TRBV14 and TRBJ2-7, the complete variable domain reads EAGVTQFPSHSVIEKGQTVTLRCDPISGHDNLYWYRRVMGKEIKFLLHFVKESKQDESGMPNNRFLAERTGGTYSTLKVQPAELEDSGVYFCASSRRGGNYEQYFGPGTRLTVT.

V and J are TRBV4-1 and TRBJ1-2, with unresolved D. V lost 0 bases, J lost 10 bases, and 12 bases lay in between. CDR3 size: 13 residues. Looked up from germline, CDR1 is MGHRA and CDR2 is YSYEKL. The CDR3 DNA reads as TGCGCCAGCAGCCAAGACGTGGACGGGCACTACACCTTC. This gives the protein CASSQDVDGHYTF.

This chain links TRBV12-3 or TRBV12-4 with TRBJ1-1; D may be TRBD1 (5 bases). The germline V and J ends were trimmed by 6 bases and 1 base, with 9 bases remaining between them. The CDR3 has 13 amino acids. The CDR3 protein is CASRWTQNTEAFF. The CDR3, as DNA: TGTGCCAGCAGGTGGACACAGAACACTGAAGCTTTCTTT.

The chain recombines TRBV2 with TRBJ1-4; D is unresolved. The germline gives CDR1 SNHLY, CDR2 FYNNEI. The CDR3 is made up of 18 amino acids. The germline V and J ends were trimmed by 0 bases and 8 bases, with 22 bases remaining between them. The chain's CDR3 is CASSEAWPRKASSEKLFF. For the CDR3, the DNA is TGTGCCAGCAGTGAAGCTTGGCCAAGAAAAGCGAGTAGCGAAAAACTGTTTTTT. Supplemented by reference TRBV2 and TRBJ1-4, the full variable domain reads EPEVTQTPSHQVTQMGQEVILRCVPISNHLYFYWYRQILGQKVEFLVSFYNNEISEKSEIFDDQFSVERPDGSNFTLKIRSTKLEDSAMYFCASSEAWPRKASSEKLFFGSGTQLSVL.

The sample holds many counts of this clonotype. The chain is built from TRBV12-3 or TRBV12-4 and TRBJ1-2; D is unresolved. V was shortened by 1 base and J by 4 bases, with 7 bases between the two germline ends. The CDR3 loop spans 13 amino acids. This CDR3 reads CASSLGHPYGYTF. The CDR3 DNA is TGTGCCAGCAGTTTAGGCCATCCCTATGGCTACACCTTC.

The genes are TRBV5-1 and TRBJ2-3; 9 bases match TRBD1. Germline loops: CDR1 SGHRS, CDR2 YFSETQ. The trim removed 5 bases at V and 6 bases at J, leaving 4 bases unmatched. The CDR3 extends over 13 amino acids. The CDR3 spells CASRQGASDTQYF. CDR3 nucleotides: TGCGCCAGCAGACAGGGGGCGTCTGATACGCAGTATTTT. Full variable domain (outside the CDR3, taken from reference TRBV5-1 and TRBJ2-3): KAGVTQTPRYLIKTRGQQVTLSCSPISGHRSVSWYQQTPGQGLQFLFEYFSETQRNKGNFPGRFSGRQFSNSRSEMNVSTLELGDSALYLCASRQGASDTQYFGPGTRLTVL.

The sample holds a few counts of this clonotype. The J gene is TRBJ1-1, the V gene TRBV27; unclear D gene. From germline, CDR1 is MNHEY and CDR2 SMNVEV (reference sequence). Deletions cut 6 bases from V and 1 base from J, with 15 bases between. The CDR3 has 15 amino acids. In nucleotides, the CDR3 is TGTGCCAGCAGCCCCAAACCCCACGGGAACACTGAAGCTTTCTTT. It yields the protein CASSPKPHGNTEAFF.